This TCR beta chain was observed in a study of tumor-infiltrating lymphocytes in localized non-small cell lung cancer. This clone was picked up one time. What it binds is unknown. V gave up 4 bases and J gave up 3 bases, with 9 bases separating them. This CDR3 is built from 13 residues. Germline CDR1 reads LGHNA; CDR2 reads YSLEER. Regarding the study as a whole: Tumors had more T cell infiltration than uninvolved lung, per TCRbeta sequencing and CD3 counts.

The repertoire was sequenced with immunoSEQ multiplex PCR; TCRdb's copy has only in-frame clones and lacks some. Among over 9,500 clones, roughly 82% were seen once, and the ten largest hold roughly 12%. The V and J genes are TRBV4-3 and TRBJ2-5; TRBD1 might be the D (5 bases). Sequenced sample: uninvolved lung tissue not adjacent to the tumor. This TCR was sampled from a human donor with non-small cell lung cancer. The CDR3 sequence is CASSRDRKETQYF. The CDR3 DNA follows: TGCGCCAGCAGCCGAGACAGAAAAGAGACCCAGTACTTC.